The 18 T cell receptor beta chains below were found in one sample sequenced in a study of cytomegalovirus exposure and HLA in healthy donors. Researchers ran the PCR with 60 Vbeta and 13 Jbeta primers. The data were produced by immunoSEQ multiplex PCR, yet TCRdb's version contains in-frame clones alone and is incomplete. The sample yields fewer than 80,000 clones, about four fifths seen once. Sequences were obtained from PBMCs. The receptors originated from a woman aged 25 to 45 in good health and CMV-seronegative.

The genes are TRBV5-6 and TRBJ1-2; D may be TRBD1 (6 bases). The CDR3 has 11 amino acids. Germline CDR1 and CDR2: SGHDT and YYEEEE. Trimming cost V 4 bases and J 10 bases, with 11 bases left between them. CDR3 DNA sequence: TGTGCCAGCAGCCGGGACAACCTCTACACCTTC. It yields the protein CASSRDNLYTF.

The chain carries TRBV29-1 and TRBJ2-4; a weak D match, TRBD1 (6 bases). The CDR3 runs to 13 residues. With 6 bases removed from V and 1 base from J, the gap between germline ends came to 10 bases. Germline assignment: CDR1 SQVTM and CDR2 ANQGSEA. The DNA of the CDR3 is TGCAGCGTAGTCCAGGGGGCCAAAAACATTCAGTACTTC. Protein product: CSVVQGAKNIQYF.

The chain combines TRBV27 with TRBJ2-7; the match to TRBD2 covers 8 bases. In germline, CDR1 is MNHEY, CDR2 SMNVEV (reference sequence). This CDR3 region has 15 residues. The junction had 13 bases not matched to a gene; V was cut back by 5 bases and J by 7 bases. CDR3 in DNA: TGTGCCAGCAGTCCTCCGGGACTAGGGGCTAGGGAGCAGTACTTC. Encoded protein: CASSPPGLGAREQYF.

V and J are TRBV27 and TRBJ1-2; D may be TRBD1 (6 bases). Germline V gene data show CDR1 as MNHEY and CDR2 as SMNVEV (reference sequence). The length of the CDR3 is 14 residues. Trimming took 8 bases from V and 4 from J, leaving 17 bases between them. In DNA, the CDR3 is TGTGCCAGCTCCATGGGGGCAGGGGCCTATGGCTACACCTTC. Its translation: CASSMGAGAYGYTF.

The CDR3 bases are TGTGCCAGCAGCTTAGGGACTTGGACTAGCGGACGGACAGATACGCAGTATTTT. Translating it yields CASSLGTWTSGRTDTQYF. The chain combines TRBV7-9 with TRBJ2-3; 10 nucleotides line up with TRBD2. The CDR3 has 18 residues. Germline lookup yields CDR1 SEHNR and CDR2 FQNEAQ (reference sequence). The J segment lost 3 bases and the V segment lost 1 base, leaving 10 bases of the junction unmatched. The whole variable domain, filled in from reference TRBV7-9 and TRBJ2-3, reads DTGVSQNPRHKITKRGQNVTFRCDPISEHNRLYWYRQTLGQGPEFLTYFQNEAQLEKSRLLSDRFSAERPKGSFSTLEIQRTEQGDSAMYLCASSLGTWTSGRTDTQYFGPGTRLTVL.

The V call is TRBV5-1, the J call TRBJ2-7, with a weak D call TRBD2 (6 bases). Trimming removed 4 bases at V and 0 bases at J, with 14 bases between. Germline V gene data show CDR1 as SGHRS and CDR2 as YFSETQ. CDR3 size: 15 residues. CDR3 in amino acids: CASSPRGVSSYEQYF. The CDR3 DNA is TGCGCCAGCAGCCCCCGCGGGGTCAGCTCCTACGAGCAGTACTTC.

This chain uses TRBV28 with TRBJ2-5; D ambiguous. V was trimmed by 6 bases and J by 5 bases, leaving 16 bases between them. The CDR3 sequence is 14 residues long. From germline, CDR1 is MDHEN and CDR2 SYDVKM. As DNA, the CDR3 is TGTGCCAGCAGAGTGGAACACCCGAGGGAGACCCAGTACTTC. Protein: CASRVEHPRETQYF.

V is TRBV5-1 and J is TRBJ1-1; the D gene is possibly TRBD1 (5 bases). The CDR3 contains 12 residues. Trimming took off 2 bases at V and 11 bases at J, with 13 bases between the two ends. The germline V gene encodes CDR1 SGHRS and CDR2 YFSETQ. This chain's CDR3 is CASSFTGPEAFF. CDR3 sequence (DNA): TGCGCCAGCAGCTTTACAGGCCCCGAGGCTTTCTTT.

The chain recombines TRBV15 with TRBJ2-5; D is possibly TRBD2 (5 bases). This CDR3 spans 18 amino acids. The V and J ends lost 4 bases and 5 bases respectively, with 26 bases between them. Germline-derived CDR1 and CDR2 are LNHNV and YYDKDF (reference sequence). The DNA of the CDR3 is TGTGCCACCAGCAAATCCAGAGGGAACACCGTCGATGTGGAGACCCAGTACTTC. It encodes CATSKSRGNTVDVETQYF.

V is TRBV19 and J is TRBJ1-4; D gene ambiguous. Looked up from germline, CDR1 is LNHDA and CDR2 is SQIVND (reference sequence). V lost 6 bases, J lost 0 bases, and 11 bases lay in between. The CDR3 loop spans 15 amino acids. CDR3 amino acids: CASSRNIATNEKLFF. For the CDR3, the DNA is TGTGCCAGTAGCAGAAACATCGCAACTAATGAAAAACTGTTTTTT.

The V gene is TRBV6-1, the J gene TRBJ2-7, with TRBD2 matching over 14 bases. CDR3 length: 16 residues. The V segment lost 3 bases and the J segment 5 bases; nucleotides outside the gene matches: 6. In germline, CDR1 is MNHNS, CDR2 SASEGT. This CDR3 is CASSDRGLAGEHEQYF. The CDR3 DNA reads TGTGCCAGCAGTGACAGGGGACTAGCGGGAGAACACGAGCAGTACTTC.

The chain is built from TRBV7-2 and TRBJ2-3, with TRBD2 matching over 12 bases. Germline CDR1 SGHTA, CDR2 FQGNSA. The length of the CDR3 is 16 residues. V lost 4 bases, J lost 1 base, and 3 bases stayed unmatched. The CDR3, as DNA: TGTGCCAGCAGCTCCGGACTAGCGGGACGCACAGATACGCAGTATTTT. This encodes CASSSGLAGRTDTQYF.

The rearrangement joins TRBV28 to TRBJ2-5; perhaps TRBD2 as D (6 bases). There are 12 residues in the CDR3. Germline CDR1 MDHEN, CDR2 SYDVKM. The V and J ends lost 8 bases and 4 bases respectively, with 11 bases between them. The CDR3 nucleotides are TGTGCCAGCGGGTCGGGACTAGAGACCCAGTACTTC. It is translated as CASGSGLETQYF.

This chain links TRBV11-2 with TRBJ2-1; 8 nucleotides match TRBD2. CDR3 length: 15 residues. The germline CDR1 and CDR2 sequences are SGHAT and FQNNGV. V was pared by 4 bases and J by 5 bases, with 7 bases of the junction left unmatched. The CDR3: CASSSPREVDNEQFF. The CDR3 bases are TGTGCCAGCAGCTCACCGCGGGAGGTAGACAATGAGCAGTTCTTC.

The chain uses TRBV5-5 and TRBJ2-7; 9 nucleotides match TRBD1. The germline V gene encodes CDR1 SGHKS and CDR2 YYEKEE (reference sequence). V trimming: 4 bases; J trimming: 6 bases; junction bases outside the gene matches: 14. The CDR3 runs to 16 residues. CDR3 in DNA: TGTGCCAGCAGCACAGAGCCGGGACAGGGTTCGCTCGAGCAGTACTTC. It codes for CASSTEPGQGSLEQYF.

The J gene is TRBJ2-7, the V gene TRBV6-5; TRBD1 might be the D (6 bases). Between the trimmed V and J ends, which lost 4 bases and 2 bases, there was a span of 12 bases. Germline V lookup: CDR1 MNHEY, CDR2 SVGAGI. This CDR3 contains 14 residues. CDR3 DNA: TGTGCCAGCAGTTCCGGGACATCCCCCTACGAGCAGTACGTC. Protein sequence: CASSSGTSPYEQYV.

The CDR3 sequence is CASVLGVQGAREQYV. The CDR3 bases are TGTGCCAGCGTGCTTGGGGTACAGGGGGCAAGGGAGCAGTACGTC. The chain links TRBV7-2 to TRBJ2-7; 9 bases agree with TRBD1. The CDR3 contains 15 residues. The germline V gene has CDR1 SGHTA and CDR2 FQGNSA. V was pared by 8 bases and J by 7 bases, with 15 bases of the junction left unmatched.

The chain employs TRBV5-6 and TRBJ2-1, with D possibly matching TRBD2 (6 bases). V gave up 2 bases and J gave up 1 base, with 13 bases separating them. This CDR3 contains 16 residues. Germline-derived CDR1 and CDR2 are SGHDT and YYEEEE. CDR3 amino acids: CASSFLARVSYNEQFF. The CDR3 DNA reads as TGTGCCAGCAGCTTTCTAGCGCGAGTATCCTACAATGAGCAGTTCTTC.